Sequencing of this T cell receptor (beta chain) was carried out in a study of T cells after posttransplantation cyclophosphamide. The study's findings and limits: Later post-transplant blood repertoires were often dominated by donor CD8+ memory clones. Recipient CMV seropositivity and CMV reactivation strongly tracked TRB clonality.

Repertoires were generated with immunoSEQ multiplex PCR, while TCRdb's copy carries only in-frame clones and drops some. This sample comprises about 38,000 clones, none seen once only. From germline, CDR1 is PRHDT and CDR2 FYEKMQ (reference sequence). The CDR3 is 13 residues long. Trimming removed 1 base from V and 4 bases from J, with 8 bases in between. In its sample, this clone was seen many times. Its specificity is not known. The chain couples TRBV13 to TRBJ2-7; D remains unclear. The material sequenced was PBMCs. This clonotype originated in a man aged 25-45 years in good health and a related stem cell transplant donor. The CDR3 protein is CASSLDIGYEQYF. For the CDR3, the DNA is TGTGCCAGCAGCTTAGATATAGGGTACGAGCAGTACTTC.